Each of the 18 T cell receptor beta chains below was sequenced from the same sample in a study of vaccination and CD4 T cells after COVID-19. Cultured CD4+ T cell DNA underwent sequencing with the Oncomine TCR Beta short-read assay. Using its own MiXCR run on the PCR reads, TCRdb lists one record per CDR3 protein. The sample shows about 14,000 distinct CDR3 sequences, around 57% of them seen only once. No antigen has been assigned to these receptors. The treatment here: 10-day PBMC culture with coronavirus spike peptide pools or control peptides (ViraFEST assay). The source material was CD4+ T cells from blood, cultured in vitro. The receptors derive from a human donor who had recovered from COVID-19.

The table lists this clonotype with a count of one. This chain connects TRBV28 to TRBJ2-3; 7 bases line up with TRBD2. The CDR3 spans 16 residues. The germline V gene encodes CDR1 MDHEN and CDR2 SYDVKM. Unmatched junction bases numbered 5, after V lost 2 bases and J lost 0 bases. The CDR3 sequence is CASSLRSGKSTDTQYF. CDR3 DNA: TGTGCCAGCAGTTTAAGAAGCGGGAAAAGCACAGATACGCAGTATTTT.

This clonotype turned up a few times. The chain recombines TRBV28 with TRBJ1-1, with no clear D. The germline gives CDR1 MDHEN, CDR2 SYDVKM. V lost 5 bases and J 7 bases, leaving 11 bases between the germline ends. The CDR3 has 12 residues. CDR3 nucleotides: TGTGCCAGCAGTACTTTTATGGGTGAAGCTTTCTTT. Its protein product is CASSTFMGEAFF. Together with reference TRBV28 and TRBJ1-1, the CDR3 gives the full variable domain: DVKVTQSSRYLVKRTGEKVFLECVQDMDHENMFWYRQDPGLGLRLIYFSYDVKMKEKGDIPEGYSVSREKKERFSLILESASTNQTSMYLCASSTFMGEAFFGQGTRLTVV.

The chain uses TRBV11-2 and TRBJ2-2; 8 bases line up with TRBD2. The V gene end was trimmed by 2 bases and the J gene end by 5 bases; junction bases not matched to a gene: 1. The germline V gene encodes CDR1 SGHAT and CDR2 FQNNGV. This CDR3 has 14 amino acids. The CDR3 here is CASSLTGGTGELFF. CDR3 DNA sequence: TGTGCCAGCAGCTTAACGGGGGGGACCGGGGAGCTGTTTTTT.

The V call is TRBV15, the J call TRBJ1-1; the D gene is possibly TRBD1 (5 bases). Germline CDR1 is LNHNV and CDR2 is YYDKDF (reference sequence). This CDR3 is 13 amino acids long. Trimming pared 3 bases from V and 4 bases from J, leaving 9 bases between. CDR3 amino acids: CATSRGLRTEAFF. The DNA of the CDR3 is TGTGCCACCAGCAGGGGACTTCGCACTGAAGCTTTCTTT.

Here the CDR3 reads CASSLGLNEKLFF. CDR3 in DNA: TGTGCCAGCAGTTTGGGCCTTAATGAAAAACTGTTTTTT. The chain combines TRBV6-5 with TRBJ1-4; no definite D call. The CDR3 runs 13 residues. The germline V gene has CDR1 MNHEY and CDR2 SVGAGI. The V end lost 4 bases, the J end lost 4 bases, and 7 bases lay between the germline ends.

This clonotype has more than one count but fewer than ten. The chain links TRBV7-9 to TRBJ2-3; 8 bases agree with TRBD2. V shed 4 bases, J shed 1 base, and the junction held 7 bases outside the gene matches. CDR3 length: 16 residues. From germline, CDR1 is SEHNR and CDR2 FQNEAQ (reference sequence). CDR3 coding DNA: TGTGCCAGCAGCTACCCCTCGGGGGGGGGCACAGATACGCAGTATTTT. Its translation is CASSYPSGGGTDTQYF.

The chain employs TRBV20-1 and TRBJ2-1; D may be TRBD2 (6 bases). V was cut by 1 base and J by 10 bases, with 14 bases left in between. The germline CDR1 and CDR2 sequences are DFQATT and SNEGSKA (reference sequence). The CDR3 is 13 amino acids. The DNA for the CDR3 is TGCAGTGCTAGAGCGGGAGTGATTGAGGAGCAGTTCTTC. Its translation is CSARAGVIEEQFF.

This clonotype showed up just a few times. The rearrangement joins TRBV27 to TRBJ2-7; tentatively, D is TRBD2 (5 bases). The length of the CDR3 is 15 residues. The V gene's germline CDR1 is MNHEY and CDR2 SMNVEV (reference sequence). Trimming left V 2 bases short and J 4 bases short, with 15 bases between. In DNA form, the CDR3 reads TGTGCCAGCAGTTTACGGCTAGCACAATGGTACGAGCAGTACTTC. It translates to CASSLRLAQWYEQYF.

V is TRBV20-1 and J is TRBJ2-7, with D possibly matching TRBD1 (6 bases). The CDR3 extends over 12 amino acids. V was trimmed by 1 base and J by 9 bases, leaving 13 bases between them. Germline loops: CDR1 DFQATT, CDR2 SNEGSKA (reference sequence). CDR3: CSARAQGSGQYF. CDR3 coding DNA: TGCAGTGCTAGAGCTCAGGGGAGTGGGCAGTACTTC.

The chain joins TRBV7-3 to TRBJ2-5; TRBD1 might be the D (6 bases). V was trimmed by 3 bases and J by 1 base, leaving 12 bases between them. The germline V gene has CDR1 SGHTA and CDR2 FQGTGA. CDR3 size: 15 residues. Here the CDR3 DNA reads TGTGCCAGCAGCTTCAGGGGCCAATCCCAAGAGACCCAGTACTTC. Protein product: CASSFRGQSQETQYF.

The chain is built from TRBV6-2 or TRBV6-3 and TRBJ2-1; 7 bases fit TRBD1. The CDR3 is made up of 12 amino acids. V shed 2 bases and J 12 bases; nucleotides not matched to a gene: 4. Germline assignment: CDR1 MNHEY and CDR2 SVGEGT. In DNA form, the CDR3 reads TGTGCCAGCAGTTACGGGACAGAGAGGCAGTTCTTC. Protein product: CASSYGTERQFF.

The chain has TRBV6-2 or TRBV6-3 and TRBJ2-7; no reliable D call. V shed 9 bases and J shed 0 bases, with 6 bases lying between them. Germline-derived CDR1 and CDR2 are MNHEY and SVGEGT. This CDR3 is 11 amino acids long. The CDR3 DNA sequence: TGTGCCAGTCAGGACTCCTACGAGCAGTACTTC. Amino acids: CASQDSYEQYF.

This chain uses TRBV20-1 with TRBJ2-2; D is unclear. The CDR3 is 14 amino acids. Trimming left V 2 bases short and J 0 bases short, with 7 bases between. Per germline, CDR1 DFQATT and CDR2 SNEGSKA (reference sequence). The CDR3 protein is CSARKDSNTGELFF. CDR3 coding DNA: TGCAGTGCTAGAAAAGATTCGAACACCGGGGAGCTGTTTTTT.

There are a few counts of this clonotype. CDR3 DNA sequence: TGTGCCAGCAGTTACTCGATTGGGGCCAACGTCCTGACTTTC. Its protein product is CASSYSIGANVLTF. The rearrangement uses TRBV6-5 and TRBJ2-6; D is unclear. V lost 0 bases and J lost 3, with 3 bases in between. The CDR3 totals 14 residues. From germline, CDR1 is MNHEY and CDR2 SVGAGI.

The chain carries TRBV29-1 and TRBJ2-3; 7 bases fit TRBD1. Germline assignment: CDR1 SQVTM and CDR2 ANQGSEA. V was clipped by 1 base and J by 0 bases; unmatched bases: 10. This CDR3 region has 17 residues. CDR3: CSVEGTRTGSSTDTQYF. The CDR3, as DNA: TGCAGCGTTGAAGGTACTCGGACAGGATCTAGCACAGATACGCAGTATTTT.

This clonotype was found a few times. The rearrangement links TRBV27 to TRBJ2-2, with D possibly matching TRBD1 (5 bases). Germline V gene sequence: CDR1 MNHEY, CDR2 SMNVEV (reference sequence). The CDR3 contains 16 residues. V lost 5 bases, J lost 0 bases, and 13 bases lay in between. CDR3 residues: CASSGLGAANTGELFF. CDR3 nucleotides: TGTGCCAGCAGTGGATTAGGGGCCGCGAACACCGGGGAGCTGTTTTTT.

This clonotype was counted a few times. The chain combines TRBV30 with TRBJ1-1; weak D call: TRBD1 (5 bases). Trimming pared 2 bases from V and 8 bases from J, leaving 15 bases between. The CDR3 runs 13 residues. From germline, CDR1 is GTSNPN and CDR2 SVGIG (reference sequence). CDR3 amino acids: CAWSLSGGWEAFF. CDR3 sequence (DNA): TGTGCCTGGAGTCTTTCGGGGGGTTGGGAAGCTTTCTTT.

CDR3 DNA sequence: TGTGCCAGCTCCCAAACAGGGGATCAGCCCCAGCATTTT. Translation gives CASSQTGDQPQHF. The chain combines TRBV18 with TRBJ1-5; 7 bases fit TRBD1. The germline V gene has CDR1 KGHSH and CDR2 LQKENI. Trimming removed 6 bases from V and 5 bases from J; junction bases left unmatched: 4. The CDR3 has 13 amino acids.